Here is one T cell receptor beta chain with its context. The target antigen is unknown. TCRdb reprocessed the reads with MiXCR, giving one entry per CDR3 protein. The table has roughly 230,000 distinct CDR3 sequences, over 20% seen once. This sample was taken from a study of T cell repertoires in cytomegalovirus infection. Study context: Both a matching HLA type and CMV infection were indicated by public TCR beta signatures.

The V segment lost 7 bases and the J segment 3 bases; nucleotides outside the gene matches: 5. Germline V gene data show CDR1 as SQVTM and CDR2 as ANQGSEA. The CDR3 contains 13 residues. Overall study results and limits: Individuals carrying CMV plus the relevant HLA were identified by cumulative frequency of public TCR beta families. HLA-C-restricted CMV-specific TCR beta clonotypes prevailed in the ex vivo response.

The V and J genes are TRBV29-1 and TRBJ2-7; 11 bases are shared with TRBD1. This receptor was taken from a human donor in good health (CMV status not recorded). Some clones in this sample may be carry-over from other donors' samples. Sequenced material: CD8+ T cells from PBMCs. CDR3 region: CSGAGTGGYEQYF. The DNA for the CDR3 is TGCAGCGGAGCCGGGACAGGGGGCTACGAGCAGTACTTC.